The sample holds a few counts of the clone carrying this TCR beta chain. Its antigen is still unknown. J lost 2 bases, V lost 9 bases, and 7 bases had no gene match. The CDR3 runs to 14 residues. Germline values: CDR1 MNHEY, CDR2 SMNVEV (reference sequence). The sample comes from a study of molecular identifiers for immune sequencing clone quantification. General study findings and limits: Clones of above 20 RNA copies carried over 99% of effector molecules; in naive cells they carried under 1%.

From the PCR reads, TCRdb called clonotypes with MiXCR, one entry per CDR3 protein. The repertoire holds 250,000 to 350,000 distinct CDR3 sequences, 20% to 25% seen once, with approximately 0.84% in the top ten. J is TRBJ2-7 and V is TRBV27, with TRBD1 identical over 10 bases. Source material: naive CD8+ T cells from blood, with Jurkat cell RNA spiked in. Regarding subset: FACS-sorted CD8+CD4-CCR7+CD45RA+ naive T cells. This receptor was taken from a human donor in good health. Some libraries in this study had Jurkat cell RNA spiked in. The CDR3 here is CASLTGTGAYEQYF. The CDR3 region has the DNA TGTGCCAGTCTCACCGGGACAGGGGCCTACGAGCAGTACTTC.